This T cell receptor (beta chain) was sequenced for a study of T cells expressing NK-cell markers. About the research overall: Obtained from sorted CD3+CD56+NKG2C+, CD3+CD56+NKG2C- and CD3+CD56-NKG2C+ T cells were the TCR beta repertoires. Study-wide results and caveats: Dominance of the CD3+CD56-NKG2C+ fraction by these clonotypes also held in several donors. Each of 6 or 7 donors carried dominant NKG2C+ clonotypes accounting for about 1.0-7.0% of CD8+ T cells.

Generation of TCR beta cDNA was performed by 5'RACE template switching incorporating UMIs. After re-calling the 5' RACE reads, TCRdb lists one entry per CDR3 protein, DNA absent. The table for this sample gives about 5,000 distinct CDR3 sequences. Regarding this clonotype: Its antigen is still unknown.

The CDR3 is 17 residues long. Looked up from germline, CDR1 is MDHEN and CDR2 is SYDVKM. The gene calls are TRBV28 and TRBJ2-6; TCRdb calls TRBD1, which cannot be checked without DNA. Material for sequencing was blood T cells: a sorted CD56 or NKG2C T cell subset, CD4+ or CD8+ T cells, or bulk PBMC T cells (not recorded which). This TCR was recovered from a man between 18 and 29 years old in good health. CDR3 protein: CASSSPTGGLATNVLTF.